This is a list of T cell receptor beta chains from one sample in a study of memory CD4+ T cells and cytomegalovirus serostatus. Profiling relied on immunoSEQ multiplex PCR, and the TCRdb table lists in-frame clones only, not all of them. The sample has 60,000 to 70,000 clones, about 78% seen once; the top ten hold almost 0.55%. The sample consisted of memory CD4+ T cells from blood. The receptors shown here come from an adult in good health and CMV-seronegative. Some clones in this sample may be carry-over from other donors' samples. Both conserved end residues are part of each CDR3. Fields, in order: D gene, V gene, J gene, CDR3 length, clone size, CDR3 DNA, CDR3 protein. A D gene is named only where the DNA matches it firmly. Some rows have no size entry. The others give once, few or many, or a class for an expanded clone.

d_gene: -; v_gene: TRBV19; j_gene: TRBJ2-6; len: 16; abundance: -; CDR3nt: TGTGCCAGTAGTATAGATCAGATGTCTGGGGCCAACGTCCTGACTTTC; CDR3aa: CASSIDQMSGANVLTF
d_gene: -; v_gene: TRBV29-1; j_gene: TRBJ2-7; len: 14; abundance: -; CDR3nt: TGCAGCGTTGCCCTTACAGGAGGGCCGGTGGAGCAGTACTTC; CDR3aa: CSVALTGGPVEQYF
d_gene: -; v_gene: TRBV7-2; j_gene: TRBJ2-1; len: 11; abundance: -; CDR3nt: TGTGCCAGCAGGACCAACAATGAGCAGTTCTTC; CDR3aa: CASRTNNEQFF
d_gene: -; v_gene: TRBV21-1; j_gene: TRBJ2-2; len: 17; abundance: -; CDR3nt: TGTGCCAGCAGCTCCCGGACAGGCTTTTGGGACACCGGGGAGCTGTTTTTT; CDR3aa: CASSSRTGFWDTGELFF
d_gene: -; v_gene: TRBV5-5; j_gene: TRBJ1-1; len: 16; abundance: -; CDR3nt: TGTGCCAGCAGCTGGGAGCCAATTAGGAGAGGCACTGAAGCTTTCTTT; CDR3aa: CASSWEPIRRGTEAFF
d_gene: -; v_gene: TRBV7-9; j_gene: TRBJ1-6; len: 18; abundance: -; CDR3nt: TGTGCCAGCAGCTTAGTGGCCGCTTCAACAGGGTATAATTCACCCCTCCACTTT; CDR3aa: CASSLVAASTGYNSPLHF
d_gene: -; v_gene: TRBV4-3; j_gene: TRBJ2-7; len: 14; abundance: -; CDR3nt: TGCGCCAGCAGCCAAGGATCCTGGTCCTACGAGCAGTACTTC; CDR3aa: CASSQGSWSYEQYF
d_gene: TRBD2; v_gene: TRBV30; j_gene: TRBJ2-3; len: 16; abundance: once; CDR3nt: TGTGCCTGGAGTGCGGGACTAGCTGGGGGCACAGATACGCAGTATTTT; CDR3aa: CAWSAGLAGGTDTQYF
d_gene: -; v_gene: TRBV30; j_gene: TRBJ1-3; len: 12; abundance: -; CDR3nt: TGTGCCTGGAGTGTATCCCAGTACACCATATATTTT; CDR3aa: CAWSVSQYTIYF
d_gene: -; v_gene: TRBV30; j_gene: TRBJ1-6; len: 14; abundance: -; CDR3nt: TGTGCCTGGGCCCCGGGCTCCTATAATTCACCCCTCCACTTT; CDR3aa: CAWAPGSYNSPLHF
d_gene: -; v_gene: TRBV28; j_gene: TRBJ2-7; len: 13; abundance: -; CDR3nt: TGTGCCAGCAGTTCCGGGGCCCTCTACGAGCAGTACTTC; CDR3aa: CASSSGALYEQYF
d_gene: -; v_gene: TRBV15; j_gene: TRBJ1-2; len: 14; abundance: -; CDR3nt: TGTGCCACCAGCAGAGATTGGGGGGTTTATGGCTACACCTTC; CDR3aa: CATSRDWGVYGYTF
d_gene: -; v_gene: TRBV4-1; j_gene: TRBJ1-3; len: 16; abundance: -; CDR3nt: TGCGCCAGCAGCCAACGTCTGGGGATCTCTGGAAACACCATATATTTT; CDR3aa: CASSQRLGISGNTIYF
d_gene: -; v_gene: TRBV25-1; j_gene: TRBJ1-3; len: 14; abundance: few; CDR3nt: TGTGCCAGCAGTGGCGACGGGCCGGGAAACACCATATATTTT; CDR3aa: CASSGDGPGNTIYF
d_gene: -; v_gene: TRBV7-9; j_gene: TRBJ1-3; len: 15; abundance: -; CDR3nt: TGTGCCAGCAGCTTAGAACCGAACTCTGGAAACACCATATATTTT; CDR3aa: CASSLEPNSGNTIYF
d_gene: TRBD2; v_gene: TRBV27; j_gene: TRBJ2-7; len: 15; abundance: -; CDR3nt: TGTGCCAGCAGTTCGTATCGGGAGGCCCCGGGGGAGCAGTACTTC; CDR3aa: CASSSYREAPGEQYF
d_gene: TRBD1; v_gene: TRBV5-1; j_gene: TRBJ2-3; len: 14; abundance: -; CDR3nt: TGCGCCAGCAGCCGTGACAGGGTCCCAGATACGCAGTATTTT; CDR3aa: CASSRDRVPDTQYF
d_gene: -; v_gene: TRBV6-9; j_gene: TRBJ2-5; len: 13; abundance: -; CDR3nt: TGTGCCTTTCGGGGTCAGTCCCAAGAGACCCAGTACTTC; CDR3aa: CAFRGQSQETQYF
d_gene: -; v_gene: TRBV6-1; j_gene: TRBJ1-2; len: 11; abundance: once; CDR3nt: TGTGCCAGCGGGGAGACCCATGGCTACACCTTC; CDR3aa: CASGETHGYTF
d_gene: -; v_gene: TRBV2; j_gene: TRBJ1-1; len: 14; abundance: -; CDR3nt: TGTGCCAGCGTCACCCAGGTAGGGCACACTGAAGCTTTCTTT; CDR3aa: CASVTQVGHTEAFF
d_gene: -; v_gene: TRBV18; j_gene: TRBJ1-5; len: 14; abundance: -; CDR3nt: TGTGCCAGCTCACGAAGCCAGGGTGATCAGCCCCAGCATTTT; CDR3aa: CASSRSQGDQPQHF
d_gene: -; v_gene: TRBV7-9; j_gene: TRBJ2-7; len: 15; abundance: few; CDR3nt: TGTGCCAGCAGCGCGGGACAGTTTATTGCCTACGAGCAGTACTTC; CDR3aa: CASSAGQFIAYEQYF
d_gene: -; v_gene: TRBV5-1; j_gene: TRBJ1-3; len: 15; abundance: -; CDR3nt: TGCGCCAGCAGCTTCGGCCGGGGTTCCGGAAACACCATATATTTT; CDR3aa: CASSFGRGSGNTIYF
d_gene: -; v_gene: TRBV7-3; j_gene: TRBJ2-7; len: 13; abundance: -; CDR3nt: TGTGCCAGCAGCTTAATTGGGTCCTACGAGCAGTACTTC; CDR3aa: CASSLIGSYEQYF
d_gene: TRBD2; v_gene: TRBV28; j_gene: TRBJ2-7; len: 18; abundance: -; CDR3nt: TGTGCCAGCAGAGCACCGGGACTAGCGGGAGGGAGCCGGAACGAGCAGTACTTC; CDR3aa: CASRAPGLAGGSRNEQYF
d_gene: -; v_gene: TRBV6-6; j_gene: TRBJ1-5; len: 16; abundance: -; CDR3nt: TGTACCAGCAGTTCCCGAACCGGGAGTGGGGATCAGCCCCAGCATTTT; CDR3aa: CTSSSRTGSGDQPQHF
d_gene: -; v_gene: TRBV7-2; j_gene: TRBJ1-5; len: 15; abundance: -; CDR3nt: TGTGCCAGCAGCTTAGGGGCAGGGAGCAATCAGCCCCAGCATTTT; CDR3aa: CASSLGAGSNQPQHF
d_gene: TRBD1; v_gene: TRBV28; j_gene: TRBJ2-7; len: 14; abundance: -; CDR3nt: TGTGCCAGCAGGCCAACGGGACAGGGATACGAGCAGTACTTC; CDR3aa: CASRPTGQGYEQYF
d_gene: -; v_gene: TRBV7-3; j_gene: TRBJ1-1; len: 13; abundance: -; CDR3nt: TGTGCCAGCAGAGAAGGGTTAAACACTGAAGCTTTCTTT; CDR3aa: CASREGLNTEAFF
d_gene: -; v_gene: TRBV7-2; j_gene: TRBJ1-2; len: 15; abundance: -; CDR3nt: TGTGCCAGCAGCCCATACCAGACTCCTCGGGACGGCTACACCTTC; CDR3aa: CASSPYQTPRDGYTF
d_gene: -; v_gene: TRBV30; j_gene: TRBJ2-3; len: 13; abundance: -; CDR3nt: TGTGCCTGGAGCGGCTCTAGCACAGATACGCAGTATTTT; CDR3aa: CAWSGSSTDTQYF
d_gene: TRBD1; v_gene: TRBV30; j_gene: TRBJ2-5; len: 15; abundance: -; CDR3nt: TGTGCCTGGGGGAGGGCTGGGACAGGGCAAGAGACCCAGTACTTC; CDR3aa: CAWGRAGTGQETQYF
d_gene: -; v_gene: TRBV5-1; j_gene: TRBJ2-2; len: 15; abundance: -; CDR3nt: TGCGCCAGCAGCCTGGACGGCTCGAACACCGGGGAGCTGTTTTTT; CDR3aa: CASSLDGSNTGELFF
d_gene: -; v_gene: TRBV4-3; j_gene: TRBJ1-1; len: 14; abundance: -; CDR3nt: TGCGCCAGCAGCCCCGACTCCGGGGGTACTGAAGCTTTCTTT; CDR3aa: CASSPDSGGTEAFF
d_gene: -; v_gene: TRBV28; j_gene: TRBJ2-7; len: 18; abundance: -; CDR3nt: TGTGCCAGCAGCCTAATGGGGGACTGGGTAAAAATGTCCTACGAGCAGTACTTC; CDR3aa: CASSLMGDWVKMSYEQYF
d_gene: TRBD2; v_gene: TRBV7-2; j_gene: TRBJ2-3; len: 18; abundance: -; CDR3nt: TGTGCCAGCAGCCCCGACCTGGCGGGAGCTACTAGCACAGATACGCAGTATTTT; CDR3aa: CASSPDLAGATSTDTQYF
d_gene: TRBD2; v_gene: TRBV14; j_gene: TRBJ2-1; len: 18; abundance: -; CDR3nt: TGTGCCAGCAGCCAAGATTCTATTGAGGCGGGAGGTCTTAATGAGCAGTTCTTC; CDR3aa: CASSQDSIEAGGLNEQFF
d_gene: -; v_gene: TRBV10-3; j_gene: TRBJ2-1; len: 11; abundance: -; CDR3nt: TGTGCCACCCAGTCGACGAATGAGCAGTTCTTC; CDR3aa: CATQSTNEQFF
d_gene: TRBD1; v_gene: TRBV18; j_gene: TRBJ2-5; len: 17; abundance: few; CDR3nt: TGTGCCAGCTCACGCCCCAAGGTTACGGGACAGGGTGAGACCCAGTACTTC; CDR3aa: CASSRPKVTGQGETQYF
d_gene: -; v_gene: TRBV18; j_gene: TRBJ1-1; len: 16; abundance: -; CDR3nt: TGTGCCAGCTCACCTTACCCCCCGATGGAGGGTACTGAAGCTTTCTTT; CDR3aa: CASSPYPPMEGTEAFF
d_gene: TRBD1; v_gene: TRBV4-1; j_gene: TRBJ1-5; len: 16; abundance: -; CDR3nt: TGCGCCAGCAGCCAATACCCACAGGGGTCCGTGGTGGCCCAGCATTTT; CDR3aa: CASSQYPQGSVVAQHF
d_gene: -; v_gene: TRBV7-2; j_gene: TRBJ2-7; len: 14; abundance: -; CDR3nt: TGTGCCAGCAGCTACAGCACTATTTCCTACGAGCAGTACTTC; CDR3aa: CASSYSTISYEQYF
d_gene: TRBD1; v_gene: TRBV11-2; j_gene: TRBJ1-2; len: 17; abundance: -; CDR3nt: TGTGCCAGCAGCTTCCAGCGACAGGGAAGGGGCTGGTATGGCTACACCTTC; CDR3aa: CASSFQRQGRGWYGYTF
d_gene: -; v_gene: TRBV7-8; j_gene: TRBJ1-5; len: 13; abundance: few; CDR3nt: TGTGCCAGCAGCAGACTCTGGAAGACGGCCCAGCATTTT; CDR3aa: CASSRLWKTAQHF
d_gene: -; v_gene: TRBV2; j_gene: TRBJ2-2; len: 16; abundance: -; CDR3nt: TGTGCCAGCAGTCAAGAAAAGACCGCTCACACCGGGGAGCTGTTTTTT; CDR3aa: CASSQEKTAHTGELFF
d_gene: -; v_gene: TRBV21-1; j_gene: TRBJ1-3; len: 17; abundance: -; CDR3nt: TGTGCCAGCATCCACACCGGACGGCTCGAGGATGGAAACACCATATATTTT; CDR3aa: CASIHTGRLEDGNTIYF
d_gene: -; v_gene: TRBV5-6; j_gene: TRBJ1-2; len: 15; abundance: -; CDR3nt: TGTGCCAGCCACCTGAGACAGGACCCTAACTATGGCTACACCTTC; CDR3aa: CASHLRQDPNYGYTF
d_gene: TRBD2; v_gene: TRBV18; j_gene: TRBJ2-5; len: 15; abundance: -; CDR3nt: TGTGCCAGCTCACCAGGTAGCGGGAGTAGACAGACCCAGTACTTC; CDR3aa: CASSPGSGSRQTQYF
d_gene: TRBD2; v_gene: TRBV6-1; j_gene: TRBJ2-2; len: 15; abundance: -; CDR3nt: TGTGCCAGCAGTGTAACCCTAGCGGACTACGGGGAGCTGTTTTTT; CDR3aa: CASSVTLADYGELFF
d_gene: TRBD1; v_gene: TRBV29-1; j_gene: TRBJ1-1; len: 14; abundance: -; CDR3nt: TGCAGCGTAGGACAGGGCGGCATGGGCACTGAAGCTTTCTTT; CDR3aa: CSVGQGGMGTEAFF